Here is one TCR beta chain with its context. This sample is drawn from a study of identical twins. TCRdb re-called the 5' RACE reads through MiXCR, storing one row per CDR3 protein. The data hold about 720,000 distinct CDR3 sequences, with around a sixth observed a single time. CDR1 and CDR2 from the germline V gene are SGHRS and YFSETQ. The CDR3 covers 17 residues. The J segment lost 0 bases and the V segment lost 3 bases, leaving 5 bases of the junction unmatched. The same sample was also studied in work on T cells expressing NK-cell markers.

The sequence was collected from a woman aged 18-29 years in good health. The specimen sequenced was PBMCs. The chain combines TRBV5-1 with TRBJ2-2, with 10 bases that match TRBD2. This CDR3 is CASSSRTSGTNTGELFF. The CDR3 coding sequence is TGCGCCAGCAGCTCGAGGACTAGCGGTACGAACACCGGGGAGCTGTTTTTT.